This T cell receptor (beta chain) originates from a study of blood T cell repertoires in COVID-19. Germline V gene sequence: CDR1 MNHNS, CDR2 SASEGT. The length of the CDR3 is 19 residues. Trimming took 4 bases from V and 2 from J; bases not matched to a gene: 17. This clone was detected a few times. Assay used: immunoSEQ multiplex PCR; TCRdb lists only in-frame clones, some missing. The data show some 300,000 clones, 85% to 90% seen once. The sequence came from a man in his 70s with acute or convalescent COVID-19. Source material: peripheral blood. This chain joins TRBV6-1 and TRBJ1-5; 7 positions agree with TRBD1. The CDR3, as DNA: TGTGCCAGCAGTGGACGGGAGGGGGCAAAGGGGATCGGCAATCAGCCCCAGCATTTT. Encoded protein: CASSGREGAKGIGNQPQHF.